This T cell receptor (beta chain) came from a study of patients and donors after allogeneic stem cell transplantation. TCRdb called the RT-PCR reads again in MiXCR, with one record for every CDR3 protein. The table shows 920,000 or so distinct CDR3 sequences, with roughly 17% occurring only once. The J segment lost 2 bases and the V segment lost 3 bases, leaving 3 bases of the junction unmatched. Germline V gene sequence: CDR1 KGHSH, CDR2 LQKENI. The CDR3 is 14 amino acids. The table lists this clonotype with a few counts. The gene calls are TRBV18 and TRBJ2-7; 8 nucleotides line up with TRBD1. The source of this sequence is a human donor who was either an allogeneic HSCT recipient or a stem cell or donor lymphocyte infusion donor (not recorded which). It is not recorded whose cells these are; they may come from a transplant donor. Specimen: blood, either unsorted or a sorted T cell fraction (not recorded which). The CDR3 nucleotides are TGTGCCAGCTCACCCAGGGGGCTCACCTACGAGCAGTACTTC. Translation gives CASSPRGLTYEQYF. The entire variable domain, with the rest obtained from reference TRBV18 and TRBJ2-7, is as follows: NAGVMQNPRHLVRRRGQEARLRCSPMKGHSHVYWYRQLPEEGLKFMVYLQKENIIDESGMPKERFSAEFPKEGPSILRIQQVVRGDSAAYFCASSPRGLTYEQYFGPGTRLTVT.